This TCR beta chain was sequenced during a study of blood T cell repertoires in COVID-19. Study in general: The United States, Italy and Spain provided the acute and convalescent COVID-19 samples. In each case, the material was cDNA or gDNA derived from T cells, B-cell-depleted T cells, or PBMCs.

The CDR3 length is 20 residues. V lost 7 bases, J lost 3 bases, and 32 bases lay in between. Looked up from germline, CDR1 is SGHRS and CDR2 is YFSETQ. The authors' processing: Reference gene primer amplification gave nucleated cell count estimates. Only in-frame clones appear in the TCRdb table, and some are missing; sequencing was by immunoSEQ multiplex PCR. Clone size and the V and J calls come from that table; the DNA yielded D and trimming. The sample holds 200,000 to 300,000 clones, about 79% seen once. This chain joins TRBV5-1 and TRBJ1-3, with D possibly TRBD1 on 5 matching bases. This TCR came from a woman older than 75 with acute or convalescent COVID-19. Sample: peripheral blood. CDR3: CASRPSQGPGGDYFGNTIYF. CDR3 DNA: TGCGCCAGCCGACCCAGCCAAGGCCCAGGAGGGGATTATTTTGGAAACACCATATATTTT.